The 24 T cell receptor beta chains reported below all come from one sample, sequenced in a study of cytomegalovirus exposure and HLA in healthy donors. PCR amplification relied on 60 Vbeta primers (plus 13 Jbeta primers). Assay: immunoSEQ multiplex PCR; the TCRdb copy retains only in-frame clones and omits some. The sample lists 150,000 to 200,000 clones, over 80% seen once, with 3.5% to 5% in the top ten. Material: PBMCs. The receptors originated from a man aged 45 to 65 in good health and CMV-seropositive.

CDR3 DNA: TGTGCCAGCAGCTTAGGATTTGGACTATACGAGACCCAGTACTTC. Its translation is CASSLGFGLYETQYF. This chain links TRBV7-2 with TRBJ2-5; the D gene is possibly TRBD2 (6 bases). V lost 1 base, J lost 5 bases, and 14 bases lay in between. CDR3 length: 15 amino acids. The germline CDR1 and CDR2 sequences are SGHTA and FQGNSA.

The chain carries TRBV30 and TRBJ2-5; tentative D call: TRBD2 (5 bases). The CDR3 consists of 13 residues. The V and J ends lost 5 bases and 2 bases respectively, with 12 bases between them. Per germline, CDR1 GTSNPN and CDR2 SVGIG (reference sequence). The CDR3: CAWGRHIQETQYF. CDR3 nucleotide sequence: TGTGCCTGGGGGAGACATATACAAGAGACCCAGTACTTC. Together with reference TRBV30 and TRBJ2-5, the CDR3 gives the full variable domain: SQTIHQWPATLVQPVGSPLSLECTVEGTSNPNLYWYRQAAGRGLQLLFYSVGIGQISSEVPQNLSASRPQDRQFILSSKKLLLSDSGFYLCAWGRHIQETQYFGPGTRLLVL.

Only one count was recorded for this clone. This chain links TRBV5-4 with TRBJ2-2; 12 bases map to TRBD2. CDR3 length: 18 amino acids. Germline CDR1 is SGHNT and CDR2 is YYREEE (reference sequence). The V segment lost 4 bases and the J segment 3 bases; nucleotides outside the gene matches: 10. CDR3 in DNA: TGTGCCAGCAGCCAAACAACTAGCGGGGGGACCTACACCGGGGAGCTGTTTTTT. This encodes CASSQTTSGGTYTGELFF. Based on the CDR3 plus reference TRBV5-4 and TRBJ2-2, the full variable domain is ETGVTQSPTHLIKTRGQQVTLRCSSQSGHNTVSWYQQALGQGPQFIFQYYREEENGRGNFPPRFSGLQFPNYSSELNVNALELDDSALYLCASSQTTSGGTYTGELFFGEGSRLTVL.

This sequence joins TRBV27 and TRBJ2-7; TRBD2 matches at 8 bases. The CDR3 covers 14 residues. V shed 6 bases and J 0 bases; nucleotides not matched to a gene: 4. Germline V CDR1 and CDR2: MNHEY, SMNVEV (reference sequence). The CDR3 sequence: CASREGLGSYEQYF. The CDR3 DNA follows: TGTGCCAGCAGGGAGGGACTAGGCTCCTACGAGCAGTACTTC.

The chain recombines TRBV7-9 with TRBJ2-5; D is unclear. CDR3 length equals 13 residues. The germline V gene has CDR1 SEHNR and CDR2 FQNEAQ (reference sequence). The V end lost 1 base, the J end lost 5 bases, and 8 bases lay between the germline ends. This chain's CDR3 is CASSLGVGETQYF. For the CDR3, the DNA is TGTGCCAGCAGCTTAGGGGTCGGGGAGACCCAGTACTTC.

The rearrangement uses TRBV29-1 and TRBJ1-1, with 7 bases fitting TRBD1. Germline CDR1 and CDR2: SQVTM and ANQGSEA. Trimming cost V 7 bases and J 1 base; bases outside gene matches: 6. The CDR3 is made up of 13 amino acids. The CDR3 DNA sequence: TGCAGCGGCGCTGGGACAGCGAACACTGAAGCTTTCTTT. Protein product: CSGAGTANTEAFF.

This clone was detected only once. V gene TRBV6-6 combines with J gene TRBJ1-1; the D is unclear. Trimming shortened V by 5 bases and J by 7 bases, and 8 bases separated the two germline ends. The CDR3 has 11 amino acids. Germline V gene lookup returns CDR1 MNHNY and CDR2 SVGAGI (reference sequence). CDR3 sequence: CASSTRNEAFF. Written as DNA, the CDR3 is TGTGCCAGCAGTACCAGGAATGAAGCTTTCTTT.

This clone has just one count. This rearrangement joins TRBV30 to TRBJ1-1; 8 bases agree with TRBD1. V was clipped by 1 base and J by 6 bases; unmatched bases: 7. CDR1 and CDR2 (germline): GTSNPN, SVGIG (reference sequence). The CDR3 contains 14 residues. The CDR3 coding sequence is TGTGCCTGGAGTGCCCAGGGGGCGCATCCTGAAGCTTTCTTT. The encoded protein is CAWSAQGAHPEAFF.

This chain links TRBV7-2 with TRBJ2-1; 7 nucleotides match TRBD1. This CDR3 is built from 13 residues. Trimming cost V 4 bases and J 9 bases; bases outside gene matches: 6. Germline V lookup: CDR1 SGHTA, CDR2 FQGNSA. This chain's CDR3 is CASSSDRASEQFF. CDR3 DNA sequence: TGTGCCAGCAGCTCCGACAGGGCGTCTGAGCAGTTCTTC.

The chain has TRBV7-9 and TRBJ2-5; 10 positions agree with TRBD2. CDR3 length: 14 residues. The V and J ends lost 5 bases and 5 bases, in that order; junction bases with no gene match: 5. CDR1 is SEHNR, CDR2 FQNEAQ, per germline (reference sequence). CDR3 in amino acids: CASSSGGAGETQYF. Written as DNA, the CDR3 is TGTGCCAGCAGCAGCGGGGGGGCCGGGGAGACCCAGTACTTC.

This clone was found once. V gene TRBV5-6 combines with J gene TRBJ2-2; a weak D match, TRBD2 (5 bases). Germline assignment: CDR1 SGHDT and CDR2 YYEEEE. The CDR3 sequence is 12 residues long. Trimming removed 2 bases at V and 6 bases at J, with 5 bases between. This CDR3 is CASSFGAGELFF. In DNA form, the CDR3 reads TGTGCCAGCAGCTTCGGGGCCGGGGAGCTGTTTTTT.

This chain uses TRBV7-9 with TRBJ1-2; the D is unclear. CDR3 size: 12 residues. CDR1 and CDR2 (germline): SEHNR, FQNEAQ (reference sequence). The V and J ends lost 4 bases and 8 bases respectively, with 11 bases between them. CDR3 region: CASSSSWSGYTF. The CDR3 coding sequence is TGTGCCAGCAGCTCTTCTTGGAGCGGCTACACCTTC.

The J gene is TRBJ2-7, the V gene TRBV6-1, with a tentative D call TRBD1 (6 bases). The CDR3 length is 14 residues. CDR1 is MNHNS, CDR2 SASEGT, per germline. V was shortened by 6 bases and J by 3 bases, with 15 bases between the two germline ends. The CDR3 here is CASRVRIGGYEQYF. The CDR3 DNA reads TGTGCCAGCAGGGTCCGCATAGGGGGCTACGAGCAGTACTTC.

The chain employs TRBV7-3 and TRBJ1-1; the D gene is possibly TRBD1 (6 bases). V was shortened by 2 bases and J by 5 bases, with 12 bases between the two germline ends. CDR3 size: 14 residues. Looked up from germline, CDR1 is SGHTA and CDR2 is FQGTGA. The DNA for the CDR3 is TGTGCCAGCAGCTTATCAGGGGAAATAACTGAAGCTTTCTTT. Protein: CASSLSGEITEAFF. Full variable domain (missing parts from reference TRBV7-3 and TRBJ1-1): GAGVSQTPSNKVTEKGKYVELRCDPISGHTALYWYRQSLGQGPEFLIYFQGTGAADDSGLPNDRFFAVRPEGSVSTLKIQRTERGDSAVYLCASSLSGEITEAFFGQGTRLTVV.

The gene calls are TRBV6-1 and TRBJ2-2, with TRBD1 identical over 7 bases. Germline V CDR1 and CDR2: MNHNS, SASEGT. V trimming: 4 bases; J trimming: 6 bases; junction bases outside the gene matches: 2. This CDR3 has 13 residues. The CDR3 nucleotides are TGTGCCAGCAGTGGAACAGGGGCCGGGGAGCTGTTTTTT. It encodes CASSGTGAGELFF.

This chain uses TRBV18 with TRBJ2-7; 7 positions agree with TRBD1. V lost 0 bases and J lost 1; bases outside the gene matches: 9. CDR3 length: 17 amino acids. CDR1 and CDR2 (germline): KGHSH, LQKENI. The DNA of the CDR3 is TGTGCCAGCTCACCACCTGTCCCGGGACAGAATTCCTACGAGCAGTACTTC. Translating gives CASSPPVPGQNSYEQYF.

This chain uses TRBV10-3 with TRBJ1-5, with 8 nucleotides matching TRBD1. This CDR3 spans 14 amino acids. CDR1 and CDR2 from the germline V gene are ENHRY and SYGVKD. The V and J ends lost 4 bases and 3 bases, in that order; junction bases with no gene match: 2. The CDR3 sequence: CAISADRVNQPQHF. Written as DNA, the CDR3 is TGTGCCATCAGTGCGGACAGGGTCAATCAGCCCCAGCATTTT.

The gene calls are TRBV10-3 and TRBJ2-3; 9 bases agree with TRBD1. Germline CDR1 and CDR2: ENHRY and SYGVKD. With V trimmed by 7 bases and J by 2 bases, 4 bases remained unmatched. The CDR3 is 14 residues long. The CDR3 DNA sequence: TGTGCCATCACCGGGACAGGGACCACAGATACGCAGTATTTT. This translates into CAITGTGTTDTQYF.

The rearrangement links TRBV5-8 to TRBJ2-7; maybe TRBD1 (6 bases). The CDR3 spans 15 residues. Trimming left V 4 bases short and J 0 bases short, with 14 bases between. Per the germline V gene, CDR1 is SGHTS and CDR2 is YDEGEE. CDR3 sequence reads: CASSPRQALSYEQYF. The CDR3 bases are TGTGCCAGCAGCCCAAGACAGGCCCTCTCCTACGAGCAGTACTTC. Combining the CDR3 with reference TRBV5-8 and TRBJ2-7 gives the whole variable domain EAGVTQSPTHLIKTRGQQATLRCSPISGHTSVYWYQQALGLGLQFLLWYDEGEERNRGNFPPRFSGRQFPNYSSELNVNALELEDSALYLCASSPRQALSYEQYFGPGTRLTVT.

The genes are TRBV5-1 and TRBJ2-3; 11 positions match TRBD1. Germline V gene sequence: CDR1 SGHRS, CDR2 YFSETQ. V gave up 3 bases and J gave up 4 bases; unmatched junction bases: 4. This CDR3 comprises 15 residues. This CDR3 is CASSSDRGRPDTQYF. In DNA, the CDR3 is TGCGCCAGCAGCTCGGACAGGGGGCGACCAGATACGCAGTATTTT.

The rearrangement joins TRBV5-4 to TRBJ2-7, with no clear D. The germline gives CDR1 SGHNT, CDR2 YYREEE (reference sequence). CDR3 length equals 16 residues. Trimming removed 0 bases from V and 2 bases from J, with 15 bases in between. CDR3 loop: CASSLGVGTVAYEQYF. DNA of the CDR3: TGTGCCAGCAGCTTGGGCGTCGGAACAGTAGCCTACGAGCAGTACTTC.

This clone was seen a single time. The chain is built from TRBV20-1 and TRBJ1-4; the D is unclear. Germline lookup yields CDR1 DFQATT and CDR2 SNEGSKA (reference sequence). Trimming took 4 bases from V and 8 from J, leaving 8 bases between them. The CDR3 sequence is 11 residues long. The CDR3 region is CSATETEKLFF. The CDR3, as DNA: TGCAGTGCTACAGAAACAGAAAAACTGTTTTTT.

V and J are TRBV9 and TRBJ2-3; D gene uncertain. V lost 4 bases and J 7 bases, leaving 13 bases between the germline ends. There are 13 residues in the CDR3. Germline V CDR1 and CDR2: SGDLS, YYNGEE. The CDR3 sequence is CASSPSDFYTQYF. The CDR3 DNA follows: TGTGCCAGCAGCCCTTCCGACTTTTATACGCAGTATTTT.

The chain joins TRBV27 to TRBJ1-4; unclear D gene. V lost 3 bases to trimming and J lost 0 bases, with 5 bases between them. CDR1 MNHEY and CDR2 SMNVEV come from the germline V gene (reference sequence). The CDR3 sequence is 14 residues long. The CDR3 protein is CASSFVATNEKLFF. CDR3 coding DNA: TGTGCCAGCAGTTTTGTAGCAACTAATGAAAAACTGTTTTTT.